This T cell receptor beta chain was captured in a study of technical replicates of blood from several donors. The assay was immunoSEQ multiplex PCR, and TCRdb's table has in-frame clones only and misses some. The sample comprises about 75,000 clones, around 97% of which are singletons, and less than 0.2% rests with the top ten. The CDR3 runs to 16 residues. Germline trimming cut 2 bases from V and 8 bases from J; bases unmatched to any gene: 10. From germline, CDR1 is MDHEN and CDR2 SYDVKM. This clonotype was obtained from a human donor in good health. The chain links TRBV28 to TRBJ1-5, with TRBD1 matching over 9 bases. The sample comprised T cells isolated from PBMCs. This CDR3 reads CASSLGGSGQGKPQHF. The CDR3 DNA is TGTGCCAGCAGTTTAGGCGGATCGGGACAGGGCAAGCCCCAGCATTTT.